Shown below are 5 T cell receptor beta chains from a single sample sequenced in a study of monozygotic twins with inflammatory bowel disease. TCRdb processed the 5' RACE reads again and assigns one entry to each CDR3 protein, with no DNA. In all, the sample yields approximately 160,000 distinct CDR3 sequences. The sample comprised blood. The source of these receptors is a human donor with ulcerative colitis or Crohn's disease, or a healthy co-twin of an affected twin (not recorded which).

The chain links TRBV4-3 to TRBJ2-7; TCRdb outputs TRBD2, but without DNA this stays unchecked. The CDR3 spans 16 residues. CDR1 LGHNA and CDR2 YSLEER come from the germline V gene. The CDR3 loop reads CASSQDPRGRVYEQYF.

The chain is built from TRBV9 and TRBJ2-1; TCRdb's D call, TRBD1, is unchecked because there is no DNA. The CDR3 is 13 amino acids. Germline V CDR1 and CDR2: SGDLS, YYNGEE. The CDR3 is CASSSRPAGEQFF.

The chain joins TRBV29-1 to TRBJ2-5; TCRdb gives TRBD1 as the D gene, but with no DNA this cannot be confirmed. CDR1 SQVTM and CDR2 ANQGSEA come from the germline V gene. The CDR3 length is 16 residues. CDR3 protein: CSASPRGGGFQETQYF.

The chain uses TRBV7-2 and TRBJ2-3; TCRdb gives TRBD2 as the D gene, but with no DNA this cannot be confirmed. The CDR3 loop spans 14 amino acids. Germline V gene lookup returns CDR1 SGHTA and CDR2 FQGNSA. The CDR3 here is CASSSTSGTDTQYF.

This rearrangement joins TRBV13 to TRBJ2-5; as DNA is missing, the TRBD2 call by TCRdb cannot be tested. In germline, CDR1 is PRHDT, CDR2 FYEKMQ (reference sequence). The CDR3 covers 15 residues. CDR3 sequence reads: CDSSPAGAYKETQYF.